Below, 32 T cell receptor beta chains from the same sample are listed, as sequenced in a study of blood T cell repertoires in COVID-19. Sequenced by immunoSEQ multiplex PCR; TCRdb stores in-frame clones only, minus some. The table records about 120,000 clones, roughly nine tenths of them present only once. The sequenced sample consisted of peripheral blood. The receptors come from a human donor in a cohort sampled during active COVID-19.

The rearrangement uses TRBV29-1 and TRBJ1-1; 7 positions agree with TRBD1. CDR3 length equals 11 residues. Germline CDR1 and CDR2: SQVTM and ANQGSEA. Trimming at V came to 7 bases and at J to 3 bases, leaving 2 bases not matched to a gene. The CDR3 loop is CSATGDTEAFF. The CDR3 nucleotides read TGCAGCGCCACAGGGGACACTGAAGCTTTCTTT.

V gene TRBV11-3 combines with J gene TRBJ1-2, with 9 bases fitting TRBD1. The CDR3 sequence is 14 residues long. Unmatched junction bases numbered 6, after V lost 3 bases and J lost 7 bases. CDR1 and CDR2 (germline): SGHNT, YENEEA. This CDR3 is CASSFNRGLSGYTF. CDR3 nucleotide sequence: TGTGCCAGCAGCTTCAACAGGGGGCTGAGTGGCTACACCTTC.

The V and J genes are TRBV15 and TRBJ2-1; 8 nucleotides match TRBD1. The CDR3 length is 16 residues. Looked up from germline, CDR1 is LNHNV and CDR2 is YYDKDF (reference sequence). The V segment lost 4 bases and the J segment 5 bases; nucleotides outside the gene matches: 10. CDR3 sequence reads: CATSTLADRVNNEQFF. The CDR3 DNA reads TGTGCCACCAGCACCCTTGCGGACAGGGTAAACAATGAGCAGTTCTTC.

The chain uses TRBV5-1 and TRBJ1-1, with D possibly being TRBD1 (5 bases). V was clipped by 3 bases and J by 3 bases, with 12 bases between them. The CDR3 consists of 14 residues. Germline CDR1 and CDR2: SGHRS and YFSETQ. CDR3 sequence reads: CASSSWTLDTEAFF. CDR3 coding DNA: TGCGCCAGCAGCTCCTGGACATTGGACACTGAAGCTTTCTTT.

The J gene is TRBJ2-2, the V gene TRBV21-1; the table's D gene call, TRBD1, was not cross checked with the DNA. TRBV21-1 is designated a pseudogene. The CDR3 extends over 17 amino acids. The CDR3 nucleotides are TGTGCCAGCAGCAAAAGACCCAGGGGAGAGGACACCGGGGAGCTGTTTTTT. Translation: CASSKRPRGEDTGELFF.

This chain connects TRBV7-2 to TRBJ2-1, with a weak D call TRBD1 (6 bases). From germline, CDR1 is SGHTA and CDR2 FQGNSA. Trimming removed 8 bases from V and 1 base from J, with 12 bases in between. The CDR3 has 14 residues. The CDR3 bases are TGTGCCAGCGGTACAGGGTCGTCCTACAATGAGCAGTTCTTC. It specifies CASGTGSSYNEQFF.

V usage is TRBV18 and J usage is TRBJ2-5; maybe TRBD2 (6 bases). The CDR3 consists of 15 residues. Trimming removed 3 bases from V and 2 bases from J, with 13 bases in between. CDR1 is KGHSH and CDR2 is LQKENI in the germline V gene. The CDR3 DNA reads as TGTGCCAGCTCACCCTCCTGGGGGGTACAAGAGACCCAGTACTTC. Translation gives CASSPSWGVQETQYF.

This chain links TRBV7-8 with TRBJ2-2; the D gene is possibly TRBD2 (7 bases). There are 18 residues in the CDR3. V shed 5 bases and J shed 3 bases, with 22 bases lying between them. Germline V gene lookup returns CDR1 SGHVS and CDR2 FQNEAQ. The CDR3 region is CASSRGLRGRKDTGELFF. The CDR3 DNA reads as TGTGCCAGCAGCCGGGGACTAAGGGGGAGGAAGGACACCGGGGAGCTGTTTTTT.

V gene TRBV3-1 (or the pseudogene TRBV3-2) combines with J gene TRBJ2-7; the D gene is possibly TRBD1 (6 bases). The CDR3 length is 15 residues. V was cut by 0 bases and J by 5 bases, with 14 bases left in between. Germline V gene data show CDR1 as LGHDT and CDR2 as YNNKEL (reference sequence). The CDR3 sequence is CASSQDRGIRNEQYF. CDR3 nucleotide sequence: TGTGCCAGCAGCCAAGACAGGGGAATACGGAACGAGCAGTACTTC.

This chain connects TRBV6-5 to TRBJ1-5; D unresolved. CDR3 length: 15 residues. The V end was cut by 0 bases, the J end by 7 bases, with 13 bases between. CDR1 and CDR2 (germline): MNHEY, SVGAGI. CDR3 loop: CASSYSLGSGQPQHF. The CDR3 DNA follows: TGTGCCAGCAGTTACTCGTTGGGGTCGGGGCAGCCCCAGCATTTT.

The chain recombines TRBV7-9 with TRBJ1-1, with D tentatively TRBD1 (6 bases). The ends were cut back, 7 bases at V and 10 bases at J, with 16 bases in the middle. Germline-derived CDR1 and CDR2 are SEHNR and FQNEAQ (reference sequence). There are 12 residues in the CDR3. The chain's CDR3 is CASTLQGSVAFF. In nucleotides, the CDR3 is TGTGCCAGCACATTACAGGGAAGTGTAGCTTTCTTT. Together with reference TRBV7-9 and TRBJ1-1, the CDR3 gives the full variable domain: DTGVSQNPRHKITKRGQNVTFRCDPISEHNRLYWYRQTLGQGPEFLTYFQNEAQLEKSRLLSDRFSAERPKGSFSTLEIQRTEQGDSAMYLCASTLQGSVAFFGQGTRLTVV.

This clone was observed once. The rearrangement uses TRBV6-1 and TRBJ1-2, with D unclear. The CDR3 covers 13 residues. CDR1 is MNHNS and CDR2 is SASEGT in the germline V gene. Trimming shortened V by 2 bases and J by 4 bases, and 8 bases separated the two germline ends. The CDR3 nucleotides are TGTGCCAGCAGTGAAAGACTGCTCTATGGCTACACCTTC. It codes for CASSERLLYGYTF.

The CDR3 coding sequence is TGTGCCAGCAGTGACCCGGGACAGGGAAGGCAGCCCCAGCATTTT. Translating it yields CASSDPGQGRQPQHF. J is TRBJ1-5 and V is TRBV6-1, with 9 bases fitting TRBD1. The CDR3 consists of 15 residues. V dropped 3 bases and J dropped 7; count of bases not matched to a gene: 7. Germline V gene sequence: CDR1 MNHNS, CDR2 SASEGT.

Only one count was recorded for this clone. This chain uses TRBV5-1 with TRBJ2-2; TRBD2 might be the D (6 bases). V dropped 0 bases and J dropped 3 bases, with 12 bases sitting between them. Germline loops: CDR1 SGHRS, CDR2 YFSETQ. The CDR3 runs 16 residues. CDR3 loop: CASSLEGRTDTGELFF. The DNA for the CDR3 is TGCGCCAGCAGCTTGGAAGGGAGGACGGACACCGGGGAGCTGTTTTTT.

The rearrangement links TRBV7-8 to TRBJ2-6; 7 nucleotides match TRBD1. J lost 4 bases, V lost 5 bases, and 29 bases had no gene match. This CDR3 spans 23 amino acids. CDR1 and CDR2 (germline): SGHVS, FQNEAQ. The CDR3 bases are TGTGCCAGCAGCCCGGGACAGCCGTTCCAGTATTTCAAGGACACGGGGGGGGCCAACGTCCTGACTTTC. This codes for CASSPGQPFQYFKDTGGANVLTF.

This rearrangement joins TRBV2 to TRBJ1-2; possibly TRBD1 for D (6 bases). CDR1 is SNHLY and CDR2 is FYNNEI in the germline V gene. V was trimmed by 9 bases and J by 4 bases, leaving 12 bases between them. CDR3 length: 12 residues. The CDR3 DNA sequence: TGTGCCAGAACACTGGACAGCTATGGCTACACCTTC. This sequence encodes CARTLDSYGYTF.

CDR3 sequence (DNA): TGTGCCAGTTCGGGACTCTCGGACTATGGCTACACCTTC. Protein: CASSGLSDYGYTF. The genes are TRBV19 and TRBJ1-2; D possibly corresponds to TRBD1 (5 bases). The V gene lost 8 bases and the J gene lost 3 bases, with 13 bases spanning the gap. The CDR3 spans 13 residues. Germline lookup yields CDR1 LNHDA and CDR2 SQIVND (reference sequence).

The gene calls are TRBV30 and TRBJ1-4; the match to TRBD1 covers 7 bases. Germline V gene data show CDR1 as GTSNPN and CDR2 as SVGIG (reference sequence). Trimming took 4 bases from V and 7 from J; bases not matched to a gene: 12. CDR3 size: 15 residues. This CDR3 is CAWTTGGQAAEKLFF. The CDR3 bases are TGTGCCTGGACCACCGGAGGACAGGCCGCTGAAAAACTGTTTTTT. The whole variable domain, remainder taken from reference TRBV30 and TRBJ1-4, is SQTIHQWPATLVQPVGSPLSLECTVEGTSNPNLYWYRQAAGRGLQLLFYSVGIGQISSEVPQNLSASRPQDRQFILSSKKLLLSDSGFYLCAWTTGGQAAEKLFFGSGTQLSVL.

V usage is TRBV30 and J usage is TRBJ1-1; D not resolved. Trimming removed 2 bases from V and 4 bases from J, with 11 bases in between. This CDR3 is 13 amino acids long. From germline, CDR1 is GTSNPN and CDR2 SVGIG (reference sequence). The CDR3 region is CAWSSWGATEAFF. The CDR3 DNA is TGTGCCTGGAGTTCGTGGGGAGCCACTGAAGCTTTCTTT. The full variable domain, with the rest looked up from reference TRBV30 and TRBJ1-1, is SQTIHQWPATLVQPVGSPLSLECTVEGTSNPNLYWYRQAAGRGLQLLFYSVGIGQISSEVPQNLSASRPQDRQFILSSKKLLLSDSGFYLCAWSSWGATEAFFGQGTRLTVV.

The chain couples TRBV5-1 to TRBJ2-1, with a tentative D call TRBD1 (5 bases). CDR1 SGHRS and CDR2 YFSETQ come from the germline V gene. V was clipped by 5 bases and J by 0 bases, with 15 bases between them. The CDR3 is 16 amino acids. CDR3 amino acids: CASSSQGYSSYNEQFF. The CDR3 coding sequence is TGCGCCAGCAGTTCCCAGGGATACAGCTCCTACAATGAGCAGTTCTTC.

The chain is built from TRBV6-5 and TRBJ1-1, with D tentatively TRBD1 (5 bases). V was shortened by 7 bases and J by 6 bases, with 9 bases between the two germline ends. The germline gives CDR1 MNHEY, CDR2 SVGAGI. CDR3 length equals 11 residues. Here the CDR3 DNA reads TGTGCCAGCACCCAGGGTGCTGAAGCTTTCTTT. Amino acid sequence: CASTQGAEAFF.

The chain couples TRBV6-2 or TRBV6-3 to TRBJ2-5; TRBD2 agrees at 8 bases. J gave up 9 bases and V 0 bases, and 9 bases lay outside the gene matches. This CDR3 is built from 15 residues. Germline CDR1 MNHEY, CDR2 SVGEGT. CDR3 coding DNA: TGTGCCAGCAGTTACTCCGGGGGGGTCCGGGGGTCCCAGTACTTC. It encodes CASSYSGGVRGSQYF.

The chain couples TRBV27 to TRBJ1-2; 9 nucleotides align to TRBD1. The CDR3 sequence is 14 residues long. The V and J ends lost 5 bases and 6 bases, in that order; junction bases with no gene match: 7. Germline V gene lookup returns CDR1 MNHEY and CDR2 SMNVEV (reference sequence). The CDR3 sequence: CASSLERDRDGYTF. In DNA form, the CDR3 reads TGTGCCAGCAGTCTAGAACGGGACAGGGATGGCTACACCTTC.

This clone appeared a single time. This chain links TRBV10-3 with TRBJ1-1; D ambiguous. Per germline, CDR1 ENHRY and CDR2 SYGVKD. The CDR3 length is 14 residues. Between the trimmed V and J ends, which lost 0 bases and 3 bases, there was a span of 8 bases. The CDR3, as DNA: TGTGCCATCAGTGAGTCGCTGCAGGACACTGAAGCTTTCTTT. Its translation is CAISESLQDTEAFF.

J is TRBJ1-1 and V is TRBV5-6, with 8 bases identical to TRBD1. The length of the CDR3 is 14 residues. The trim removed 0 bases at V and 5 bases at J, leaving 3 bases unmatched. Germline V gene data show CDR1 as SGHDT and CDR2 as YYEEEE. CDR3 loop: CASSLGTGKTEAFF. CDR3 nucleotides: TGTGCCAGCAGCTTGGGGACAGGGAAGACTGAAGCTTTCTTT.

This chain links TRBV27 with TRBJ1-5; 10 bases align to TRBD1. Looked up from germline, CDR1 is MNHEY and CDR2 is SMNVEV (reference sequence). V trimming: 5 bases; J trimming: 3 bases; junction bases outside the gene matches: 10. This CDR3 comprises 17 residues. The CDR3 loop is CASSGTGQGYYNQPQHF. The CDR3 nucleotides are TGTGCCAGCAGTGGAACGGGACAGGGGTACTACAATCAGCCCCAGCATTTT.

CDR3 protein: CASSSQPATGGNTIYF. The CDR3 region has the DNA TGTGCCAGCAGCTCCCAACCGGCCACCGGGGGAAACACCATATATTTT. The chain carries TRBV5-5 and TRBJ1-3, with unresolved D. The germline V gene has CDR1 SGHKS and CDR2 YYEKEE (reference sequence). The V end was cut by 3 bases, the J end by 4 bases, with 17 bases between. The CDR3 totals 16 residues.

This clone was detected once. The rearrangement joins TRBV2 to TRBJ2-5, with 10 bases lining up with TRBD2. Unmatched junction bases numbered 9, after V lost 10 bases and J lost 7 bases. The CDR3 covers 13 residues. Germline CDR1 SNHLY, CDR2 FYNNEI. The CDR3 is CATRASGRLTQYF. For the CDR3, the DNA is TGTGCCACGCGAGCTAGCGGGAGATTGACCCAGTACTTC.

The rearrangement uses TRBV5-4 and TRBJ1-2; D not certain. CDR1 SGHNT and CDR2 YYREEE come from the germline V gene (reference sequence). CDR3 length: 15 residues. V shed 4 bases and J shed 4 bases, with 17 bases lying between them. CDR3: CASSLYTGPVYGYTF. The CDR3 nucleotides read TGTGCCAGCAGCCTTTATACCGGTCCCGTCTATGGCTACACCTTC.

The chain links TRBV18 to TRBJ2-1, with 9 bases lining up with TRBD1. The CDR3 totals 11 residues. Germline V gives CDR1 KGHSH, CDR2 LQKENI. The V segment lost 3 bases and the J segment 13 bases; nucleotides outside the gene matches: 1. CDR3: CASSPGQGQFF. CDR3 sequence (DNA): TGTGCCAGCTCACCGGGACAGGGACAGTTCTTC.

V and J are TRBV6-5 and TRBJ1-5, with 9 bases lining up with TRBD1. The junction had 5 bases not matched to a gene; V was cut back by 6 bases and J by 5 bases. The CDR3 is made up of 14 amino acids. Germline lookup yields CDR1 MNHEY and CDR2 SVGAGI. In nucleotides, the CDR3 is TGTGCCAGCAGGACGGACAGGGGTCATCAGCCCCAGCATTTT. It codes for CASRTDRGHQPQHF.

The rearrangement uses TRBV7-9 and TRBJ1-2; 9 bases match TRBD1. The V gene end was trimmed by 4 bases and the J gene end by 7 bases; junction bases not matched to a gene: 10. Germline lookup yields CDR1 SEHNR and CDR2 FQNEAQ (reference sequence). CDR3 size: 15 residues. In DNA form, the CDR3 reads TGTGCCAGCAGCTCATCGGGACAGGGTTCCGGTGGCTACACCTTC. This codes for CASSSSGQGSGGYTF.